The rows below give T cell receptor beta chains drawn from one sample of a study of shared clonotypes between healthy human individuals. TCRdb's table, derived via immunoSEQ multiplex PCR, lists solely in-frame clones and lacks some. Of 550,000 to 800,000 clones listed, under 80% are singletons. What was sequenced was memory CD4+ T cells sorted from blood. These receptors all stem from a woman in her twenties or thirties in good health. Both conserved end residues are trimmed from each CDR3. The D gene is left open where the match is weak.

v_gene	d_gene	j_gene	CDR3aa
TRBV27	NA	TRBJ1-2	ASSSQPVTYGYT
TRBV18	NA	TRBJ1-5	ASSAGQLDQPQH
TRBV7-9	NA	TRBJ1-4	ASSLAGFKPTNEKLF
TRBV20-1	NA	TRBJ2-7	SAGPFEQY
TRBV6-5	NA	TRBJ1-1	ASTNYKNTEAF
TRBV2	TRBD2	TRBJ2-3	ATATAGWADTQY
TRBV5-1	TRBD1	TRBJ2-7	ASSVGTAVLEQY
TRBV27	NA	TRBJ1-1	ASSLAPGSGDWKAF
TRBV5-1	TRBD1	TRBJ2-4	ASSLGLRDSQNIQY
TRBV5-1	NA	TRBJ2-5	ASSLEGTAY
TRBV20-1	NA	TRBJ2-3	SVAGTDTQY
TRBV5-1	NA	TRBJ2-3	ASSSSVFTDTQY
TRBV27	NA	TRBJ2-1	ASSLWGSSYNEQF
TRBV6-1	TRBD1	TRBJ1-1	ASSDRGGRTEAF
TRBV6-5	NA	TRBJ2-7	ASSQGTEQY
TRBV2	TRBD1	TRBJ1-5	ASSRQGLGQFNQPQH
TRBV15	NA	TRBJ2-7	ATSVGRGSGEQY
TRBV11-2	NA	TRBJ2-1	ASSPRGKGKLSSYNEQF
TRBV7-9	NA	TRBJ1-1	ASSFDGAANTEAF
TRBV5-8	NA	TRBJ2-3	ASSLVLGVTDTQY
TRBV7-3	NA	TRBJ1-1	ASSIFDRLNTEAF
TRBV6-6	NA	TRBJ2-6	ASSYSKESRTT
TRBV15	TRBD2	TRBJ2-7	ATSRTRTSGIYEQY
TRBV5-6	NA	TRBJ2-1	ASMGSTLGEQF
TRBV5-6	NA	TRBJ2-2	ASSLGHTANTGELF
TRBV15	NA	TRBJ1-5	ATSLTYLNQPQH
TRBV5-3	NA	TRBJ2-3	ARSLVTPLLSQY
TRBV2	NA	TRBJ1-2	ASSRPLDHNYGYT
TRBV5-1	NA	TRBJ1-5	ASSLDGGSNQPQH
TRBV10-1	NA	TRBJ1-5	ASSETGSDQPQH
TRBV2	NA	TRBJ2-5	ASSEEVGKETQY
TRBV7-9	TRBD2	TRBJ2-1	ASSLEVSGSNEQF
TRBV9	NA	TRBJ2-3	ASSVGVLATDTQY
TRBV27	NA	TRBJ2-7	ATHGGLFSEQY
TRBV11-3	NA	TRBJ2-5	ASSLGDGHTETQY
TRBV7-2	NA	TRBJ1-2	ASSPTALVVNYGYT
TRBV5-8	TRBD1	TRBJ1-5	ASSLAGGGGRQPQH
TRBV19	TRBD1	TRBJ2-7	ASSRDRGFYEQY
TRBV30	NA	TRBJ2-2	AWSVDGSGELF
TRBV29-1	NA	TRBJ2-3	SVEDGAPGEADTQY
TRBV6-6	NA	TRBJ2-7	ASSWEAYEQY
TRBV4-1	NA	TRBJ2-2	ASSQDGSAGSGGELF
TRBV11-2	NA	TRBJ2-2	ASSLGENGELF
TRBV11-2	NA	TRBJ2-1	ASRSLTSPYNEQF
TRBV7-9	TRBD2	TRBJ2-1	ASSLKSGTTLNEQF
TRBV29-1	NA	TRBJ2-7	SVTRRHNEQY
TRBV7-6	TRBD1	TRBJ2-2	ASSPLTGTGYAGELF
TRBV28	TRBD1	TRBJ1-2	ASSLPQLLTGPGDGYT
TRBV19	TRBD2	TRBJ2-7	ASGLAGVSEQY
TRBV7-8	NA	TRBJ2-2	ASSLSRDRELF
TRBV6-1	TRBD2	TRBJ2-3	ASSALAADTDTQY
TRBV19	NA	TRBJ2-3	ASSPRGRLVTDTQY
TRBV14	NA	TRBJ1-2	ASSRDPNYGYT
TRBV9	TRBD2	TRBJ2-3	ASSARFGTSGKDTQY